This paragraph covers one T cell receptor (beta chain) sequence. Using a J-beta primer mix together with a sample-barcoded 5' primer, a second PCR was run for about 7 to 12 cycles. TCRdb redid the calling of the 5' RACE reads with MiXCR, one entry per CDR3 protein. The sample lists roughly 1 million distinct CDR3 sequences, 20% to 25% occurring once. The source of the sample is a study of blood T cells in healthy people across ages. This CDR3 has 12 residues. Germline V lookup: CDR1 SQVTM, CDR2 ANQGSEA. Trimming pared 7 bases from V and 3 bases from J, leaving 12 bases between. These data are also associated with another study on T cells of mothers and their children.

The TCR originated in a girl aged 2 to 10 in good health. The chain joins TRBV29-1 to TRBJ2-5, with a weak D call TRBD1 (7 bases). The sequenced sample was blood. This chain's CDR3 is CSAARGEETQYF. CDR3 nucleotide sequence: TGCAGCGCCGCCAGGGGGGAAGAGACCCAGTACTTC.